One sample yielded the 12 T cell receptor beta chains listed below, sequenced in a study of blood T cell repertoires in COVID-19. Libraries were prepared by immunoSEQ multiplex PCR; TCRdb keeps only in-frame clonotypes and omits some of them. This sample has fewer than 350,000 clones; nearly 90% occur once, and the top ten carry 0.75% to 1%. The sample comprised PBMCs or T cells enriched from blood (not recorded which). These receptors were taken from a woman under 40 who had recovered from COVID-19.

The chain links TRBV5-1 to TRBJ2-6; 8 nucleotides agree with TRBD1. V shed 2 bases and J 0 bases; nucleotides not matched to a gene: 4. The CDR3 loop spans 17 amino acids. Germline lookup yields CDR1 SGHRS and CDR2 YFSETQ. CDR3 amino acids: CASSLGTGPSGANVLTF. The CDR3 nucleotides are TGCGCCAGCAGCTTAGGGACAGGACCCTCTGGGGCCAACGTCCTGACTTTC.

The chain links TRBV25-1 to TRBJ1-3; D gene uncertain. Germline CDR1 MGHDK, CDR2 SYGVNS. The CDR3 length is 16 residues. Trimming removed 4 bases at V and 2 bases at J, with 15 bases between. The CDR3 coding sequence is TGTGCCAGCAGTGGGTATCAGCGAACGACTGGAAACACCATATATTTT. Translated, it gives CASSGYQRTTGNTIYF. The full variable domain, in which reference TRBV25-1 and TRBJ1-3 provide the parts outside the CDR3, is EADIYQTPRYLVIGTGKKITLECSQTMGHDKMYWYQQDPGMELHLIHYSYGVNSTEKGDLSSESTVSRIRTEHFPLTLESARPSHTSQYLCASSGYQRTTGNTIYFGEGSWLTVV.

The chain is built from TRBV28 and TRBJ1-2, with D hard to call. The ends were cut back, 4 bases at V and 2 bases at J, with 11 bases in the middle. The CDR3 runs to 14 residues. Germline values: CDR1 MDHEN, CDR2 SYDVKM. As DNA, the CDR3 is TGTGCCAGCAGTTCAGGTACAAACAACTATGGCTACACCTTC. Its protein product is CASSSGTNNYGYTF.

This clone was found once. The rearrangement uses TRBV15 and TRBJ2-3; 9 nucleotides line up with TRBD1. With 6 bases clipped from V and 5 bases from J, the junction kept 3 bases outside the gene matches. The CDR3 has 13 amino acids. Germline values: CDR1 LNHNV, CDR2 YYDKDF (reference sequence). The CDR3 loop reads CATRTGGGDTQYF. CDR3 DNA sequence: TGTGCCACCAGGACAGGGGGGGGAGATACGCAGTATTTT.

This chain uses TRBV29-1 with TRBJ2-1; possibly TRBD2 for D (5 bases). The length of the CDR3 is 18 residues. The germline gives CDR1 SQVTM, CDR2 ANQGSEA. Trimming left V 0 bases short and J 0 bases short, with 18 bases between. DNA for the CDR3: TGCAGCGTTGAAGATCTTCCCCGTAGCGCCTCCTCCTACAATGAGCAGTTCTTC. It specifies CSVEDLPRSASSYNEQFF.

The chain is built from TRBV19 and TRBJ1-5, with 8 bases identical to TRBD1. The germline CDR1 and CDR2 sequences are LNHDA and SQIVND (reference sequence). The trim removed 3 bases at V and 7 bases at J, leaving 2 bases unmatched. This CDR3 contains 13 residues. The CDR3 region is CASSMTGDQPQHF. The CDR3 DNA reads TGTGCCAGTAGTATGACAGGGGACCAGCCCCAGCATTTT. Complete variable domain (other parts from reference TRBV19 and TRBJ1-5): DGGITQSPKYLFRKEGQNVTLSCEQNLNHDAMYWYRQDPGQGLRLIYYSQIVNDFQKGDIAEGYSVSREKKESFPLTVTSAQKNPTAFYLCASSMTGDQPQHFGDGTRLSIL.

The chain carries TRBV27 and TRBJ2-3; D not resolved. The CDR3 totals 13 residues. Germline assignment: CDR1 MNHEY and CDR2 SMNVEV (reference sequence). Trimming shortened V by 6 bases and J by 5 bases, and 12 bases separated the two germline ends. The CDR3 bases are TGTGCCAGCAGGACTTGGGTCGTAGATACGCAGTATTTT. Its protein is CASRTWVVDTQYF.

This chain connects TRBV7-8 to TRBJ2-7; perhaps TRBD1 as D (6 bases). This CDR3 contains 15 residues. Trimming removed 5 bases from V and 2 bases from J, with 16 bases in between. CDR1 is SGHVS and CDR2 is FQNEAQ in the germline V gene. The CDR3 reads CASSPQGWRPYEQYF. For the CDR3, the DNA is TGTGCCAGCAGCCCCCAGGGGTGGAGACCCTACGAGCAGTACTTC.

The chain uses TRBV24-1 and TRBJ2-1; the D gene is possibly TRBD2 (6 bases). The CDR3 consists of 19 residues. Germline-derived CDR1 and CDR2 are KGHDR and SFDVKD. The V gene lost 9 bases and the J gene lost 4 bases, with 30 bases spanning the gap. The CDR3 sequence is CATAGTLRGGSGIYNEQFF. CDR3 DNA: TGTGCCACCGCTGGAACCTTGCGGGGTGGCTCGGGCATATACAATGAGCAGTTCTTC.

The chain carries TRBV5-4 and TRBJ1-2; 9 bases are shared with TRBD1. V was pared by 0 bases and J by 0 bases, with 15 bases of the junction left unmatched. The CDR3 has 20 amino acids. In germline, CDR1 is SGHNT, CDR2 YYREEE (reference sequence). CDR3 coding DNA: TGTGCCAGCAGCTTGGCGGGGCCAATCGGGACAGGGCGCTCTAACTATGGCTACACCTTC. This sequence encodes CASSLAGPIGTGRSNYGYTF.

The rearrangement joins TRBV25-1 to TRBJ1-5; D perhaps matches TRBD1 (5 bases). Trimming cost V 4 bases and J 3 bases, with 7 bases left between them. The CDR3 is 13 residues long. CDR1 and CDR2 from the germline V gene are MGHDK and SYGVNS. The CDR3 coding sequence is TGTGCCAGCAGTGCAGGGCACAATCAGCCCCAGCATTTT. This codes for CASSAGHNQPQHF. The variable domain in full, completed from reference TRBV25-1 and TRBJ1-5, reads EADIYQTPRYLVIGTGKKITLECSQTMGHDKMYWYQQDPGMELHLIHYSYGVNSTEKGDLSSESTVSRIRTEHFPLTLESARPSHTSQYLCASSAGHNQPQHFGDGTRLSIL.

The V gene is TRBV28, the J gene TRBJ2-7, with 8 bases aligning to TRBD1. CDR1 is MDHEN, CDR2 SYDVKM, per germline. With V trimmed by 2 bases and J by 3 bases, 0 bases remained unmatched. CDR3 length equals 13 residues. The CDR3 reads CASSLTGGYEQYF. The CDR3 nucleotides are TGTGCCAGCAGTTTAACAGGGGGCTACGAGCAGTACTTC.